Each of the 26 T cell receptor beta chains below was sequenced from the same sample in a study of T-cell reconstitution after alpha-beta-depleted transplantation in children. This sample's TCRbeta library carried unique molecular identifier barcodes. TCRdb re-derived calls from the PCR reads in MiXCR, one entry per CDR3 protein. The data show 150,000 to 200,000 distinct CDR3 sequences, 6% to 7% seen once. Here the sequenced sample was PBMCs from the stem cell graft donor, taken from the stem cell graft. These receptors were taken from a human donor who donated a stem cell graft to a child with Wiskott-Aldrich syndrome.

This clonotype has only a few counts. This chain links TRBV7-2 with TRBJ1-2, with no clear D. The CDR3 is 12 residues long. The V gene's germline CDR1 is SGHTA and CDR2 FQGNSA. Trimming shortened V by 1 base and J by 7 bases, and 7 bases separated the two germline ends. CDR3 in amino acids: CASSLDLAGYTF. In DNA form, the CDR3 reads TGTGCCAGCAGCTTAGACTTGGCTGGCTACACCTTC.

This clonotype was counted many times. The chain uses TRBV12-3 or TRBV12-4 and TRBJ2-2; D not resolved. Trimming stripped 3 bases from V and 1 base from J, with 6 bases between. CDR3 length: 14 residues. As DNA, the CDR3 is TGTGCCAGCAGTTTCTCTAGGAACACCGGGGAGCTGTTTTTT. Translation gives CASSFSRNTGELFF.

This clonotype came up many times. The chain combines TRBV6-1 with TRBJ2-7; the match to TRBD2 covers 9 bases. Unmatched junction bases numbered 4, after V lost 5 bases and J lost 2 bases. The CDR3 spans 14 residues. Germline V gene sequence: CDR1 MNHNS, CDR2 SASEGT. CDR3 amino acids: CASSRLAAAYEQYF. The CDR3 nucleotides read TGTGCCAGCAGTCGACTAGCGGCGGCCTACGAGCAGTACTTC.

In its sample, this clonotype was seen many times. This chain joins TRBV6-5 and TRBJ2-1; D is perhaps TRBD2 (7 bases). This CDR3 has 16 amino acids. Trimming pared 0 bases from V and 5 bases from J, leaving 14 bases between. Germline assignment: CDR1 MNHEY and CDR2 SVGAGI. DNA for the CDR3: TGTGCCAGCAGTTACTCTTTGGGGGGGCTCAACAATGAGCAGTTCTTC. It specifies CASSYSLGGLNNEQFF.

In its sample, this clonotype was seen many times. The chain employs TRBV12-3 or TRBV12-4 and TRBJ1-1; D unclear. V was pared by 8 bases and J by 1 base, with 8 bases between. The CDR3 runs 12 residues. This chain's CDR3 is CASLVGNTEAFF. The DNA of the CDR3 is TGTGCCAGCCTGGTGGGGAACACTGAAGCTTTCTTT.

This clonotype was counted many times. CDR3 in DNA: TGCGCCAGCAGCCCGGACAGCTCCTACAATGAGCAGTTCTTC. This encodes CASSPDSSYNEQFF. This chain uses TRBV5-1 with TRBJ2-1; TRBD1 might be the D (6 bases). Trimming left V 4 bases short and J 0 bases short, with 8 bases between. The CDR3 has 14 amino acids. Germline lookup yields CDR1 SGHRS and CDR2 YFSETQ.

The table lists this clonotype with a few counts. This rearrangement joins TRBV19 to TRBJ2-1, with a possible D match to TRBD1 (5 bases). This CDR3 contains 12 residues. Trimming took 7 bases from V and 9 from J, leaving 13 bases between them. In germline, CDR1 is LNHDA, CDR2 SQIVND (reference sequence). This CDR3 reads CASTPGNGEQFF. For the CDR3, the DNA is TGTGCCAGTACCCCAGGGAATGGTGAGCAGTTCTTC.

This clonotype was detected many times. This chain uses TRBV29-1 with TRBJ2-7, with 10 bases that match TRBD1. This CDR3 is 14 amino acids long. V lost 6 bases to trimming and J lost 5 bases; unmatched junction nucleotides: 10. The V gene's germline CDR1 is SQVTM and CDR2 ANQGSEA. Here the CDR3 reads CSVPDRGLGNEQYF. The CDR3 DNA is TGCAGCGTCCCTGACAGGGGGCTTGGAAACGAGCAGTACTTC.

The CDR3 protein is CASSPGSSSYNSPLHF. In DNA, the CDR3 is TGCGCCAGCAGCCCGGGATCGAGCTCCTATAATTCACCCCTCCACTTT. The V call is TRBV4-1, the J call TRBJ1-6; D is uncertain. Trimming took off 4 bases at V and 0 bases at J, with 10 bases between the two ends. The CDR3 is 16 amino acids. Germline V gene lookup returns CDR1 MGHRA and CDR2 YSYEKL.

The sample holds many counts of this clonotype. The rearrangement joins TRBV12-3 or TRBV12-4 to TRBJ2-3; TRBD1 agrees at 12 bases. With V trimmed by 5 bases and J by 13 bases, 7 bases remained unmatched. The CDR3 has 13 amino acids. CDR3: CASSLGTGGAEYF. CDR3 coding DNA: TGTGCCAGCAGTCTCGGGACAGGGGGCGCGGAGTATTTT.

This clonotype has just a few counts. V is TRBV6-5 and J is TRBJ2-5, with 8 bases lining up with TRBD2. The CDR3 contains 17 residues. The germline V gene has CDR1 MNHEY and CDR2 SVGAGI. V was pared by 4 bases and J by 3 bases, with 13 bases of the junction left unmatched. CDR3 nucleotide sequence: TGTGCCAGCAGTTCCGGACTGACCGGGGGGGCAGAAGAGACCCAGTACTTC. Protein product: CASSSGLTGGAEETQYF.

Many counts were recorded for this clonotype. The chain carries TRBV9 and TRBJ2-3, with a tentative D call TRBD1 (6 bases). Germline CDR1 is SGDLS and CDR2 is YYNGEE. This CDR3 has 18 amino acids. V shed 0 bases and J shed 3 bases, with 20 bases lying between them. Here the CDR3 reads CASSVDISGAVRTDTQYF. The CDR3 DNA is TGTGCCAGCAGCGTAGATATCTCAGGGGCTGTAAGGACAGATACGCAGTATTTT.

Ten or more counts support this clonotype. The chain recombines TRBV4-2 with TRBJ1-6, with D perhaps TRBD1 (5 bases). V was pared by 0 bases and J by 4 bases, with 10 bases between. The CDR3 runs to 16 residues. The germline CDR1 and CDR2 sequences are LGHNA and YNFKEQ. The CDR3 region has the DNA TGTGCCAGCAGCCAAGATCTCAGGGAGTATAATTCACCCCTCCACTTT. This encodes CASSQDLREYNSPLHF.

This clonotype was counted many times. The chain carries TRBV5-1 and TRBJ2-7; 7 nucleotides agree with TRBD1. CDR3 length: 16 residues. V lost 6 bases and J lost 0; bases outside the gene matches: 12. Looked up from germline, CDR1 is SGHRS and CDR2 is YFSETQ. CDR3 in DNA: TGCGCCAGCAAACGAACCGGGACAGCCTCCTCCTACGAGCAGTACTTC. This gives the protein CASKRTGTASSYEQYF.

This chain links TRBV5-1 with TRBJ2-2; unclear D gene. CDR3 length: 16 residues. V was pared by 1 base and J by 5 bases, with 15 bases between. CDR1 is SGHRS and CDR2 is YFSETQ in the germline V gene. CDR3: CASSLRVGQGTGELFF. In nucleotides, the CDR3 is TGCGCCAGCAGCTTGAGGGTCGGGCAAGGGACCGGGGAGCTGTTTTTT. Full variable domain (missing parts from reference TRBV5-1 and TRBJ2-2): KAGVTQTPRYLIKTRGQQVTLSCSPISGHRSVSWYQQTPGQGLQFLFEYFSETQRNKGNFPGRFSGRQFSNSRSEMNVSTLELGDSALYLCASSLRVGQGTGELFFGEGSRLTVL.

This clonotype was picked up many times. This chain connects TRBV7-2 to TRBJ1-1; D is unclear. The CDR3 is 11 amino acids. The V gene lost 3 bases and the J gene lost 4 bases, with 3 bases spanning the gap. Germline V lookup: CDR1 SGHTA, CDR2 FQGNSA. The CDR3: CASSFPTEAFF. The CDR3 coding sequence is TGTGCCAGCAGCTTCCCCACTGAAGCTTTCTTT.

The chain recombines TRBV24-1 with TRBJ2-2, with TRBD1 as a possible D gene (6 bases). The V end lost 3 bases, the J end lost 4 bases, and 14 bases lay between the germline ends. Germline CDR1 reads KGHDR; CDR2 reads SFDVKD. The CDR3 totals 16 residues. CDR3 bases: TGTGCCACCAGTGATGCCACAGGGTACTCCACCGGGGAGCTGTTTTTT. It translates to CATSDATGYSTGELFF.

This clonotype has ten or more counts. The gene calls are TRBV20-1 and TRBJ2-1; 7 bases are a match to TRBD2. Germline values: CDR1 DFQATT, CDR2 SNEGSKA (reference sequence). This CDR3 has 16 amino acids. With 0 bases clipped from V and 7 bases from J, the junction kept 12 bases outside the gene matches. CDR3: CSARDLKGGSGNEQFF. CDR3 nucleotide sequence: TGCAGTGCTAGAGATCTTAAGGGCGGGAGTGGAAATGAGCAGTTCTTC.

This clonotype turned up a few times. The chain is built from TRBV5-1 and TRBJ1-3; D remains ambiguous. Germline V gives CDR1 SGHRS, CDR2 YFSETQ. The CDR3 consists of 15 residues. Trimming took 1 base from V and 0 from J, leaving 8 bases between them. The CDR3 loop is CASSLFGDSGNTIYF. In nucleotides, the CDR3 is TGCGCCAGCAGCTTGTTCGGGGACTCTGGAAACACCATATATTTT.

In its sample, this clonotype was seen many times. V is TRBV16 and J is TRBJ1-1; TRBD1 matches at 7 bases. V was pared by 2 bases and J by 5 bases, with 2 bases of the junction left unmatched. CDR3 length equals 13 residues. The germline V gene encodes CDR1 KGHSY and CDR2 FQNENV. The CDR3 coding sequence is TGTGCCAGCAGCCAACTCAGGGGGACTGAAGCTTTCTTT. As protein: CASSQLRGTEAFF.

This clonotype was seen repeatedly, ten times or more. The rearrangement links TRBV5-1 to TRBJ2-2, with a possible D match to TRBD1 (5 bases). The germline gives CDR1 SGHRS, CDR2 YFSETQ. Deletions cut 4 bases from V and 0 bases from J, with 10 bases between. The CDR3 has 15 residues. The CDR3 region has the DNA TGCGCCAGCAGCCGCAGGGAAGCGAACACCGGGGAGCTGTTTTTT. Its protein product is CASSRREANTGELFF. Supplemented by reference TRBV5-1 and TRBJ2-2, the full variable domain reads KAGVTQTPRYLIKTRGQQVTLSCSPISGHRSVSWYQQTPGQGLQFLFEYFSETQRNKGNFPGRFSGRQFSNSRSEMNVSTLELGDSALYLCASSRREANTGELFFGEGSRLTVL.

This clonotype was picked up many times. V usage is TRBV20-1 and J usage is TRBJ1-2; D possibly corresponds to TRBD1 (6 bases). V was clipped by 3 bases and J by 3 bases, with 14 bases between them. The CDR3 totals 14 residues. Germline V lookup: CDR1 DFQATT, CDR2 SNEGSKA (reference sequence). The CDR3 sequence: CSASTGRFYYGYTF. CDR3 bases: TGCAGTGCTAGTACAGGGAGATTTTACTATGGCTACACCTTC.

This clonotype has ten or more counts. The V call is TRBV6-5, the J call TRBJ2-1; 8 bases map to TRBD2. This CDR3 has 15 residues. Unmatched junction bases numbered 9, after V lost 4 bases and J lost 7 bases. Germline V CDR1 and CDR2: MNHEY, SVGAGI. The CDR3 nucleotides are TGTGCCAGCAGTTCTGAAAAAAGCGGGAGTAATGAGCAGTTCTTC. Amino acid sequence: CASSSEKSGSNEQFF.

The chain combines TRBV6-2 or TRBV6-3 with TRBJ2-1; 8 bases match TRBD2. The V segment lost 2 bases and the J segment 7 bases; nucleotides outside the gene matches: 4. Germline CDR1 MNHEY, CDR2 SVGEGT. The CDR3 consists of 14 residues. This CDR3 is CASSYGLAGNEQFF. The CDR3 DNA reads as TGTGCCAGCAGTTACGGACTAGCTGGTAATGAGCAGTTCTTC.

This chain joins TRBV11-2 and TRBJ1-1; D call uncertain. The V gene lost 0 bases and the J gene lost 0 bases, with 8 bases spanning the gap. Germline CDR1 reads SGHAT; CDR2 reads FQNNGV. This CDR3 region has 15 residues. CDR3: CASSLDETVNTEAFF. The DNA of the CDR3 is TGTGCCAGCAGCTTAGATGAGACGGTGAACACTGAAGCTTTCTTT.

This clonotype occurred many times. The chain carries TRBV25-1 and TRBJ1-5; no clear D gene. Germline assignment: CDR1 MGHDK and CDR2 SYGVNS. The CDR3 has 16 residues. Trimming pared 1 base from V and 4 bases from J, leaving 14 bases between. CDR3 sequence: CASSEWGRAINQPQHF. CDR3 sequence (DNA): TGTGCCAGCAGTGAATGGGGAAGGGCAATTAATCAGCCCCAGCATTTT.